Listed below are T cell receptor beta chains from one sample, sequenced in a study of beta chain features in type 1 diabetes. Assay used: immunoSEQ multiplex PCR; TCRdb lists only in-frame clones, some missing. This sample yields about 110,000 clones, of which almost 40% are seen a single time; more than 0.06% belongs to the top ten. The sequencing sample was made of stem cell memory CD4+ T cells from blood. These receptors came from a woman aged 18-35 years in good health. The CDR3 runs from the conserved cysteine through the conserved F or W. D genes are given only for firm matches. Not every row has a clone size; where given, it reads once, few, many or a size class.

j_call: TRBJ2-2; d_call: .; clone_size: .; v_call: TRBV5-6; cdr3_nt: TGTGCCAGCAGCTCGACGGTGAGGCTCACCGGGGAGCTGTTTTTT; cdr3_aa: CASSSTVRLTGELFF
j_call: TRBJ2-7; d_call: TRBD1; clone_size: .; v_call: TRBV5-1; cdr3_nt: TGCGCCAGCAGCTTGGCCGGGACAGGGGTACTCGGCGAGCAGTACTTC; cdr3_aa: CASSLAGTGVLGEQYF
j_call: TRBJ2-2; d_call: TRBD1; clone_size: .; v_call: TRBV19; cdr3_nt: TGTGCCAGTAGTGGGACAGATAACACCGGGGAGCTGTTTTTT; cdr3_aa: CASSGTDNTGELFF
j_call: TRBJ1-6; d_call: TRBD1; clone_size: .; v_call: TRBV7-9; cdr3_nt: TGTGCCAGCAGCTCAGACAGGGGGAAGTCACCCCTCCACTTT; cdr3_aa: CASSSDRGKSPLHF
j_call: TRBJ2-7; d_call: .; clone_size: .; v_call: TRBV10-3; cdr3_nt: TGTGCCATAGGGGGGGGTTCCTACGAGCAGTACTTC; cdr3_aa: CAIGGGSYEQYF
j_call: TRBJ2-7; d_call: .; clone_size: .; v_call: TRBV13; cdr3_nt: TGTGCCAGCAGCTACTACGGGGAGCAGTACTTC; cdr3_aa: CASSYYGEQYF
j_call: TRBJ2-1; d_call: TRBD1; clone_size: .; v_call: TRBV28; cdr3_nt: TGTGCCAGCAGTTTAGACTACCGGGACAGAGCTTACAATGAGCAGTTCTTC; cdr3_aa: CASSLDYRDRAYNEQFF
j_call: TRBJ2-1; d_call: TRBD2; clone_size: .; v_call: TRBV28; cdr3_nt: TGTGCCAGCAGTTTCCGGACTAGCTACAATGAGCAGTTCTTC; cdr3_aa: CASSFRTSYNEQFF
j_call: TRBJ2-7; d_call: TRBD2; clone_size: .; v_call: TRBV7-8; cdr3_nt: TGTGCCAGCAGCTTAGGAAGTAGCGGGAGTATGAACGAGCAGTACTTC; cdr3_aa: CASSLGSSGSMNEQYF
j_call: TRBJ1-5; d_call: .; clone_size: .; v_call: TRBV4-2; cdr3_nt: TGTGCCAGCAGCCAAGAAGGAGGGGGCAATCAGCCCCAGCATTTT; cdr3_aa: CASSQEGGGNQPQHF
j_call: TRBJ1-4; d_call: .; clone_size: .; v_call: TRBV30; cdr3_nt: TGTGCCTGGAGTACCGGAGATTTAAATGAAAAACTGTTTTTT; cdr3_aa: CAWSTGDLNEKLFF
j_call: TRBJ2-5; d_call: .; clone_size: .; v_call: TRBV6-1; cdr3_nt: TGTGCCAGCAGTTTAATAGCAGAGACCCAGTACTTC; cdr3_aa: CASSLIAETQYF
j_call: TRBJ1-4; d_call: TRBD1; clone_size: .; v_call: TRBV25-1; cdr3_nt: TGTGCCAGCAGTGAATGGGGGACAGGGGGGGAAAAACTGTTTTTT; cdr3_aa: CASSEWGTGGEKLFF
j_call: TRBJ2-1; d_call: TRBD1; clone_size: .; v_call: TRBV7-3; cdr3_nt: TGTGCCAGCAGCCCAAGGCCGGGACAGGTGTACAATGAGCAGTTCTTC; cdr3_aa: CASSPRPGQVYNEQFF
j_call: TRBJ2-2; d_call: TRBD1; clone_size: .; v_call: TRBV5-1; cdr3_nt: TGCGCCAGCAGCTCCACAGGGGTTGGCACCGGGGAGCTGTTTTTT; cdr3_aa: CASSSTGVGTGELFF
j_call: TRBJ2-2; d_call: TRBD2; clone_size: .; v_call: TRBV29-1; cdr3_nt: TGCAGCGGAGCGGGAACCGGGGAGCTGTTTTTT; cdr3_aa: CSGAGTGELFF
j_call: TRBJ1-1; d_call: .; clone_size: few; v_call: TRBV6-5; cdr3_nt: TGTGCCAGCAGCAAAGGGGGTTTGAACACTGAAGCTTTCTTT; cdr3_aa: CASSKGGLNTEAFF
j_call: TRBJ2-1; d_call: TRBD1; clone_size: .; v_call: TRBV18; cdr3_nt: TGTGCCAGCTCACCAGACAGGGACCTCTACAATGAGCAGTTCTTC; cdr3_aa: CASSPDRDLYNEQFF
j_call: TRBJ2-5; d_call: .; clone_size: .; v_call: TRBV7-9; cdr3_nt: TGTGCCAGCTATATGAGAGAGTCCCTATTTCAAGAGACCCAGTACTTC; cdr3_aa: CASYMRESLFQETQYF
j_call: TRBJ1-4; d_call: TRBD1; clone_size: few; v_call: TRBV5-4; cdr3_nt: TGTGCCAGCAGCTTCGGGACAGCTAATGAAAAACTGTTTTTT; cdr3_aa: CASSFGTANEKLFF
j_call: TRBJ2-1; d_call: TRBD1; clone_size: .; v_call: TRBV6-5; cdr3_nt: TGTGCCAGCAAGGACAGGGGGACCAACAATGAGCAGTTCTTC; cdr3_aa: CASKDRGTNNEQFF
j_call: TRBJ1-4; d_call: .; clone_size: .; v_call: TRBV29-1; cdr3_nt: TGCAGCGTTGCGCGTCCCAATGAAAAACTGTTTTTT; cdr3_aa: CSVARPNEKLFF
j_call: TRBJ2-1; d_call: .; clone_size: few; v_call: TRBV4-3; cdr3_nt: TGCGCCAGCAGCCAAGCAGAGGGAACGAATGAGCAGTTCTTC; cdr3_aa: CASSQAEGTNEQFF
j_call: TRBJ2-1; d_call: .; clone_size: few; v_call: TRBV7-9; cdr3_nt: TGTGCCAGCAGCTTTGGACTGCTATACAATGAGCAGTTCTTC; cdr3_aa: CASSFGLLYNEQFF
j_call: TRBJ1-1; d_call: TRBD1; clone_size: few; v_call: TRBV5-6; cdr3_nt: TGTGCCAGCAGCAAATTGGGACAGGGAAACACTGAAGCTTTCTTT; cdr3_aa: CASSKLGQGNTEAFF